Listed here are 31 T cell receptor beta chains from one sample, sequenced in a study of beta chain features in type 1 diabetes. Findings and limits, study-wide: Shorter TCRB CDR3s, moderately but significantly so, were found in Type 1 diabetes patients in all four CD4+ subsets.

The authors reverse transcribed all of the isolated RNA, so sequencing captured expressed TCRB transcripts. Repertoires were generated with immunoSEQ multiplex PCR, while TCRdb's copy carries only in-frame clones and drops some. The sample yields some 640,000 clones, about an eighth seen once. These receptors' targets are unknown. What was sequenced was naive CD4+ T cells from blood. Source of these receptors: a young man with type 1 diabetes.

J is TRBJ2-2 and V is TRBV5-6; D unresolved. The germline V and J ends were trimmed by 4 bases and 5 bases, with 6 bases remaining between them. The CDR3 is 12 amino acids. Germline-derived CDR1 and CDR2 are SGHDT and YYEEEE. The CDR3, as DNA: TGTGCCAGCAGCCGGTGGACCGGGGAGCTGTTTTTT. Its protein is CASSRWTGELFF.

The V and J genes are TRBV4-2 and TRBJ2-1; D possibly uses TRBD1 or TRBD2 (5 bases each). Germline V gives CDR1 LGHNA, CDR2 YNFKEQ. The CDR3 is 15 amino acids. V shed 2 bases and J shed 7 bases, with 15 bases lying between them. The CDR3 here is CASSQPEVGENEQFF. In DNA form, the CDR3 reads TGTGCCAGCAGCCAACCCGAAGTAGGGGAGAATGAGCAGTTCTTC.

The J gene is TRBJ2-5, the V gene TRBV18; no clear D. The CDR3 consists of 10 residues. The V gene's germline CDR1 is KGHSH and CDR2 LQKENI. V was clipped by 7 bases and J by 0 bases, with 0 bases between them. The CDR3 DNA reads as TGTGCCAGCTACCAAGAGACCCAGTACTTC. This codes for CASYQETQYF.

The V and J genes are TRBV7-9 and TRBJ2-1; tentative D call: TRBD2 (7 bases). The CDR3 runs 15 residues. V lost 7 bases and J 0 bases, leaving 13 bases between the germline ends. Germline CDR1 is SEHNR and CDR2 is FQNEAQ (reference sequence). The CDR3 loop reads CASTQGGGSYNEQFF. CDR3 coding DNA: TGTGCCAGCACCCAAGGGGGGGGCTCCTACAATGAGCAGTTCTTC. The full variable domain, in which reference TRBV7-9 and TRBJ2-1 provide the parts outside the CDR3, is DTGVSQNPRHKITKRGQNVTFRCDPISEHNRLYWYRQTLGQGPEFLTYFQNEAQLEKSRLLSDRFSAERPKGSFSTLEIQRTEQGDSAMYLCASTQGGGSYNEQFFGPGTRLTVL.

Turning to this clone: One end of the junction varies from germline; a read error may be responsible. The CDR3 region is CAWSVGLAPWDF. The CDR3 DNA is TGTGCCTGGAGTGTAGGTTTGGCACCCTGGGACTTC. The chain is built from TRBV30 and TRBJ2-7; D uncertain. CDR3 length equals 12 residues. The germline gives CDR1 GTSNPN, CDR2 SVGIG (reference sequence).

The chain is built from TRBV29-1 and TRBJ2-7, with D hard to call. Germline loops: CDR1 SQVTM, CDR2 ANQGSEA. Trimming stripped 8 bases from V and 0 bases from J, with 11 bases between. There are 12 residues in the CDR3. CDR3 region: CSIEGNSYEQYF. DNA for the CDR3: TGCAGCATAGAAGGTAACTCCTACGAGCAGTACTTC.

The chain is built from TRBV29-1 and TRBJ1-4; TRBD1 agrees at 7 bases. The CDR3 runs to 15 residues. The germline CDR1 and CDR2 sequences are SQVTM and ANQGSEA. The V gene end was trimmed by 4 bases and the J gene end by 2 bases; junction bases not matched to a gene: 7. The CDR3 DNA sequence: TGCAGCGTTGCCCAGACAGGGCCCACTAATGAAAAACTGTTTTTT. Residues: CSVAQTGPTNEKLFF. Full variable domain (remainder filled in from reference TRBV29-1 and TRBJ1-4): SAVISQKPSRDICQRGTSLTIQCQVDSQVTMMFWYRQQPGQSLTLIATANQGSEATYESGFVIDKFPISRPNLTFSTLTVSNMSPEDSSIYLCSVAQTGPTNEKLFFGSGTQLSVL.

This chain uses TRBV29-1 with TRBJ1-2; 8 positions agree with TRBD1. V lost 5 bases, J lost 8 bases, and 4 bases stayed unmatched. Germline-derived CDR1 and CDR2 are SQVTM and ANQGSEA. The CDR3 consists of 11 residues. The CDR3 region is CSVQGALGYTF. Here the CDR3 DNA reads TGCAGCGTTCAGGGGGCCCTCGGCTACACCTTC.

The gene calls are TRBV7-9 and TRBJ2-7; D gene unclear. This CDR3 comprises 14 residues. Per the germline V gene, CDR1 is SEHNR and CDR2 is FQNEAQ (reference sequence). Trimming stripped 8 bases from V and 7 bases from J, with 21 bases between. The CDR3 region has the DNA TGTGCCAGCCAGACCGGGTCAGCCCTTGAAGAGCAGTACTTC. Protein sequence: CASQTGSALEEQYF.

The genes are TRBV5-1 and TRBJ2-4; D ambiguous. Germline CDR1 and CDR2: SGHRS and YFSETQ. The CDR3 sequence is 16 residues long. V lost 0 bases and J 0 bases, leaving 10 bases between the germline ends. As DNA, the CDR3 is TGCGCCAGCAGCTTGGGCAGGAGACTAGCCAAAAACATTCAGTACTTC. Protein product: CASSLGRRLAKNIQYF.

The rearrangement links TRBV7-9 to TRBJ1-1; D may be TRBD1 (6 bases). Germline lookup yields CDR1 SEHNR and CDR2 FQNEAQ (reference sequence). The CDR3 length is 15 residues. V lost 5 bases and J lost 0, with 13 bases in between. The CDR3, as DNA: TGTGCCAGCAGCCCCCGGACAGTCTTGAACACTGAAGCTTTCTTT. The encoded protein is CASSPRTVLNTEAFF.

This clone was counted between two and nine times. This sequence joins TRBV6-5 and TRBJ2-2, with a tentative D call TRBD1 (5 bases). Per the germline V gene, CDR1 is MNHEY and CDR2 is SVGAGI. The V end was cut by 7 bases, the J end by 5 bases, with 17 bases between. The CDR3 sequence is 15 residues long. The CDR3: CASNEHYRSTGELFF. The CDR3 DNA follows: TGTGCCAGCAACGAACACTACAGGAGTACCGGGGAGCTGTTTTTT.

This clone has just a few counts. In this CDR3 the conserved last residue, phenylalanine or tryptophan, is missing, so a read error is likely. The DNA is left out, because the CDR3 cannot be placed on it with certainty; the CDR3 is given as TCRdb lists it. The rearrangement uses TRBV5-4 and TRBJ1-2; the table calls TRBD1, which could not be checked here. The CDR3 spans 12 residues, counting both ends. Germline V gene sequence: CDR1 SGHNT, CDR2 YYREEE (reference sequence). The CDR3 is CASGDLRDREMV.

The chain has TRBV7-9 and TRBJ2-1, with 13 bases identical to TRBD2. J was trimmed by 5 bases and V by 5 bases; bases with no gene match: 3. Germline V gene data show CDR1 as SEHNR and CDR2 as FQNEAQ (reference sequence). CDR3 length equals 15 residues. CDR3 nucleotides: TGTGCCAGCAGCCCGGGACTAGCGGGAAACAATGAGCAGTTCTTC. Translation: CASSPGLAGNNEQFF.

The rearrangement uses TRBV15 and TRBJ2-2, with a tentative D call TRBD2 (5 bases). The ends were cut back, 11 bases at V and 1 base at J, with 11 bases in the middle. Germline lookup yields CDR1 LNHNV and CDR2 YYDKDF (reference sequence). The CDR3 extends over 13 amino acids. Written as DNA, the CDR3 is TGTGCCTCCAATCGGGGGAACACCGGGGAGCTGTTTTTT. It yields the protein CASNRGNTGELFF.

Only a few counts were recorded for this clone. CDR3 DNA sequence: TGTGCCAGTATCGAGGGATCCACAGATACGCAGTATTTT. Its translation: CASIEGSTDTQYF. The chain joins TRBV19 to TRBJ2-3; maybe TRBD2 (5 bases). The CDR3 runs to 13 residues. Between the trimmed V and J ends, which lost 7 bases and 2 bases, there was a span of 10 bases. Germline CDR1 LNHDA, CDR2 SQIVND (reference sequence).

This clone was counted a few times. Here the CDR3 DNA reads TGCGCCAGCAGCTGGCGGGCCGGGACAGGGGTAAGCGAGCAGTACTTC. Residues: CASSWRAGTGVSEQYF. The chain uses TRBV5-1 and TRBJ2-7, with 10 bases fitting TRBD1. CDR3 length: 16 residues. Looked up from germline, CDR1 is SGHRS and CDR2 is YFSETQ. V shed 3 bases and J 6 bases; nucleotides not matched to a gene: 12.

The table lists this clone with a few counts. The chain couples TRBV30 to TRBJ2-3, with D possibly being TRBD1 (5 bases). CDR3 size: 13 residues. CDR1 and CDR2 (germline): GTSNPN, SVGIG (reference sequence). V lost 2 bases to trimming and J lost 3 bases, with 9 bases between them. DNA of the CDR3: TGTGCCTGGAGTTCTCACAGGACAGATACGCAGTATTTT. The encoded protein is CAWSSHRTDTQYF.

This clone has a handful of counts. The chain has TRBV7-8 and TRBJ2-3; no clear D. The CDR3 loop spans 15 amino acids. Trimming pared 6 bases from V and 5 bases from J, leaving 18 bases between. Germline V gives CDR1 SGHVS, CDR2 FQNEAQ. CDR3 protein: CASSSRVVKVDTQYF. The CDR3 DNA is TGTGCCAGCAGTTCCCGCGTCGTGAAGGTAGATACGCAGTATTTT.

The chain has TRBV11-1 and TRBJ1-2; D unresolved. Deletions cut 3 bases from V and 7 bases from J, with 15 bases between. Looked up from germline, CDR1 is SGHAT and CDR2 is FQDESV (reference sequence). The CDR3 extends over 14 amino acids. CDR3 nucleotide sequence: TGTGCCAGCAGCTTGGGAGTGGTCCGACGTGGCTACACCTTC. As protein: CASSLGVVRRGYTF.

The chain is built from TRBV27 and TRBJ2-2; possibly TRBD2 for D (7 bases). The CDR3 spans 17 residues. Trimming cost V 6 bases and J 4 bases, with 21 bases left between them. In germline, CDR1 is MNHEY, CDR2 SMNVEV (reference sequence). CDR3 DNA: TGTGCCAGCAGGCACCGTAGGGGGGGCGGGGCCACCGGGGAGCTGTTTTTT. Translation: CASRHRRGGGATGELFF.

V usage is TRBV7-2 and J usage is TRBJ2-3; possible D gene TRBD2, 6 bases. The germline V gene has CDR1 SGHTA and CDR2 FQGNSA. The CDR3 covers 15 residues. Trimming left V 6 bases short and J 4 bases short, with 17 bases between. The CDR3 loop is CASSHRTISADTQYF. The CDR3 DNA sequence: TGTGCCAGCAGTCACCGGACTATCAGTGCAGATACGCAGTATTTT.

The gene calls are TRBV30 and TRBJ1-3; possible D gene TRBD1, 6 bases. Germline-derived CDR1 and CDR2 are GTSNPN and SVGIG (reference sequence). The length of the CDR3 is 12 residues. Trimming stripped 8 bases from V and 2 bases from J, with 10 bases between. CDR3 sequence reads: CARGGPGNTIYF. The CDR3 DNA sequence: TGTGCCCGGGGGGGGCCTGGAAACACCATATATTTT.

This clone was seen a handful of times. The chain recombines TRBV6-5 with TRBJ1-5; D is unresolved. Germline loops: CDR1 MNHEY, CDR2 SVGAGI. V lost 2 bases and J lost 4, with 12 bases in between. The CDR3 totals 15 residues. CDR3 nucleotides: TGTGCCAGCAGTTACCCACACGGGGATAATCAGCCCCAGCATTTT. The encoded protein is CASSYPHGDNQPQHF.

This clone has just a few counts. This chain's CDR3 is CASSPGGAHYGYTF. The CDR3 region has the DNA TGTGCCAGCAGCCCGGGGGGGGCCCACTATGGCTACACCTTC. The chain has TRBV7-6 and TRBJ1-2, with D perhaps matching TRBD1 (6 bases). This CDR3 comprises 14 residues. The V and J ends lost 5 bases and 3 bases respectively, with 13 bases between them. From germline, CDR1 is SGHVS and CDR2 FNYEAQ.

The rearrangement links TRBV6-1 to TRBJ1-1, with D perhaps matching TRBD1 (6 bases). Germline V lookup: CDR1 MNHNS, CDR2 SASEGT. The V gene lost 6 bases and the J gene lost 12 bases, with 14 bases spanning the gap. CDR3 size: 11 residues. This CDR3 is CASSNTGRTFF. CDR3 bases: TGTGCCAGCAGCAATACAGGGAGAACTTTCTTT.

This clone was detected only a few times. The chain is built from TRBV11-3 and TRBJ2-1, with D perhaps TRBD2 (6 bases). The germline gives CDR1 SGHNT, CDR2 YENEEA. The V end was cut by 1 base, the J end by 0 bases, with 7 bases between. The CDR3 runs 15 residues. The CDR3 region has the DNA TGTGCCAGCAGCTTAGGACTAGACTCCTACAATGAGCAGTTCTTC. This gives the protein CASSLGLDSYNEQFF. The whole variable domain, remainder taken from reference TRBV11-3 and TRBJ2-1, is EAGVVQSPRYKIIEKKQPVAFWCNPISGHNTLYWYLQNLGQGPELLIRYENEEAVDDSQLPKDRFSAERLKGVDSTLKIQPAELGDSAVYLCASSLGLDSYNEQFFGPGTRLTVL.

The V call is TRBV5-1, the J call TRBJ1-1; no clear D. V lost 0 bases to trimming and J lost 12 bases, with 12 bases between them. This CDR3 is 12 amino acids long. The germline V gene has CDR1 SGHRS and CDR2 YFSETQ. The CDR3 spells CASSLGEGVPFF. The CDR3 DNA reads TGCGCCAGCAGCTTGGGGGAGGGTGTACCTTTCTTT.

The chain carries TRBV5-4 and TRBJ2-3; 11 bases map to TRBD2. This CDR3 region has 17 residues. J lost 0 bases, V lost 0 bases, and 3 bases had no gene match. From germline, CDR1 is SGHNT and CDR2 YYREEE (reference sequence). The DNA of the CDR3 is TGTGCCAGCAGCTTGGGACTAGCGGGGCTTAGCACAGATACGCAGTATTTT. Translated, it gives CASSLGLAGLSTDTQYF.

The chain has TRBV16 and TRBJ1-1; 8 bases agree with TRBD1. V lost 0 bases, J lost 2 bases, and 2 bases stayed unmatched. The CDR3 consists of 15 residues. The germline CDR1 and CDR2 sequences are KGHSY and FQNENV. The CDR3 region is CASSQSGQANTEAFF. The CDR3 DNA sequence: TGTGCCAGCAGCCAATCGGGACAGGCAAACACTGAAGCTTTCTTT. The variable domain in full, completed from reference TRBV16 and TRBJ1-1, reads GEEVAQTPKHLVRGEGQKAKLYCAPIKGHSYVFWYQQVLKNEFKFLISFQNENVFDETGMPKERFSAKCLPNSPCSLEIQATKLEDSAVYFCASSQSGQANTEAFFGQGTRLTVV.

The DNA for the CDR3 is TGTGCCAGCAGCATCGACAGGGGGAATGAGCAGTTCTTC. Its translation: CASSIDRGNEQFF. The chain links TRBV9 to TRBJ2-1, with 9 nucleotides matching TRBD1. Germline CDR1 is SGDLS and CDR2 is YYNGEE. After removal of 4 bases from V and 7 bases from J, the junction contained 3 bases not matched to a gene. This CDR3 spans 13 amino acids.